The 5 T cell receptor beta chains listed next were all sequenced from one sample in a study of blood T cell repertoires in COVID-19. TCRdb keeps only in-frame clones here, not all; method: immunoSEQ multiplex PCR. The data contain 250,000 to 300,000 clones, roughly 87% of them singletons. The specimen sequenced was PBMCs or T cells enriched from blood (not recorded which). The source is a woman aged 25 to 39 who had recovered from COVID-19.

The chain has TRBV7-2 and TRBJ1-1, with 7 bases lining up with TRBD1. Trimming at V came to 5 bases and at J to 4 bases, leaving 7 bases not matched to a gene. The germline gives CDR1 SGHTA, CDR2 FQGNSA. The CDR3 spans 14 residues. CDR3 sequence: CASSNGDSVTEAFF. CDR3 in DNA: TGTGCCAGCAGCAACGGGGACAGCGTCACTGAAGCTTTCTTT.

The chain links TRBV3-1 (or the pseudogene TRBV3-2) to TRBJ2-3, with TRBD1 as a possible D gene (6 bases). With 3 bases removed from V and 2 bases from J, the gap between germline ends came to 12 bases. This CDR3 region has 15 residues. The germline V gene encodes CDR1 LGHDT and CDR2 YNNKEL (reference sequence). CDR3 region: CASSQLQGLTDTQYF. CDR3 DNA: TGTGCCAGCAGCCAGTTGCAGGGGCTCACAGATACGCAGTATTTT.

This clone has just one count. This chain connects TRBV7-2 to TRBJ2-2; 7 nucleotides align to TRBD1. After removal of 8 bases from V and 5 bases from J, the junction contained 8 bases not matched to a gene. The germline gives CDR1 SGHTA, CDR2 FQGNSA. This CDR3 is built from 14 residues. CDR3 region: CASAGRGRTGELFF. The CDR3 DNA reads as TGTGCCAGCGCTGGAAGGGGGCGAACCGGGGAGCTGTTTTTT.

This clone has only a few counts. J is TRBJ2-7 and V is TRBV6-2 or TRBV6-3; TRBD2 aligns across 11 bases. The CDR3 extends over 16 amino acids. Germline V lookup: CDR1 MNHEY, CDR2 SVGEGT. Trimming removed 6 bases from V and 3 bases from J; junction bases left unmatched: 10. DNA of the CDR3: TGTGCCAGCAGCTCGGTGGTAGCGGGAGGGCGCTACGAGCAGTACTTC. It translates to CASSSVVAGGRYEQYF.

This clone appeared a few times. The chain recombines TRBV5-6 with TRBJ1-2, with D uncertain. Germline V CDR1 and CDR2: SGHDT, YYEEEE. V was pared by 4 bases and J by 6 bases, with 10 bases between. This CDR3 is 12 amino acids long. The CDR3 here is CASSRRVDGYTF. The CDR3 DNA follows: TGTGCCAGCAGCCGGAGGGTAGATGGCTACACCTTC.